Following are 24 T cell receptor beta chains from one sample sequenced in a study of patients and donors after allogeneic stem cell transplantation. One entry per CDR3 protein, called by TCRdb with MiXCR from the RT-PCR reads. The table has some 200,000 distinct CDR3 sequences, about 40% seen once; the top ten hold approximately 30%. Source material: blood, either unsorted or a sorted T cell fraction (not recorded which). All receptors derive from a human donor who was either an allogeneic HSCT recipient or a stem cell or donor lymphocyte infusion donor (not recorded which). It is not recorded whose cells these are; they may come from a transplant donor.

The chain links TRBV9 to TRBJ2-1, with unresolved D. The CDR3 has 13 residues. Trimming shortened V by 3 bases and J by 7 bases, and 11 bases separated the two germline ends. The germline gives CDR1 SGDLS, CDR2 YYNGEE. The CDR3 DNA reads TGTGCCAGCAGCGCCCCTCCCGGGAATGAGCAGTTCTTC. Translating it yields CASSAPPGNEQFF.

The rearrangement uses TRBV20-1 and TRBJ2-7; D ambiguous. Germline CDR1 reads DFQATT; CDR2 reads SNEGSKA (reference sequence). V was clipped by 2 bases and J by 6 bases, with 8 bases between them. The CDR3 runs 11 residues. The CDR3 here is CSARTLGEQYF. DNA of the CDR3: TGCAGTGCTAGAACCCTAGGCGAGCAGTACTTC.

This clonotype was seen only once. CDR3 amino acids: CASTYGPILRPPGDTQYF. CDR3 nucleotides: TGTGCCAGCACCTACGGCCCTATCCTACGGCCGCCGGGAGATACGCAGTATTTT. This chain uses TRBV7-3 with TRBJ2-3; D not resolved. The CDR3 is made up of 18 amino acids. CDR1 is SGHTA and CDR2 is FQGTGA in the germline V gene. Trimming shortened V by 7 bases and J by 5 bases, and 28 bases separated the two germline ends.

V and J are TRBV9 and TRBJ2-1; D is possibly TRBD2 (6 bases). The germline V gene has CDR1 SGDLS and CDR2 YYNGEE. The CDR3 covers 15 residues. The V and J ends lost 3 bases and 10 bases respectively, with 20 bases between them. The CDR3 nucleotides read TGTGCCAGCAGCGGAGGGACTCTCAAGATAGAAGAGCAGTTCTTC. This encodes CASSGGTLKIEEQFF.

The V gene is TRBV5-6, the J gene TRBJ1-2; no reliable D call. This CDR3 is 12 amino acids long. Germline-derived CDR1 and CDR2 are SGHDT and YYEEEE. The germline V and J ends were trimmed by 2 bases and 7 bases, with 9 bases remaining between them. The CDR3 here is CASSLLDIGYTF. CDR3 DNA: TGTGCCAGCAGCTTACTAGATATTGGCTACACCTTC.

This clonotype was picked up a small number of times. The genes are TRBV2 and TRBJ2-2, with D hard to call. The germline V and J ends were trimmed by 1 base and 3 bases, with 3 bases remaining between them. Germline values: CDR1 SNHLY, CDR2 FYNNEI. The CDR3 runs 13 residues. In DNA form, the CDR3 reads TGTGCCAGCAGTGAAGGACACACCGGGGAGCTGTTTTTT. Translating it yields CASSEGHTGELFF.

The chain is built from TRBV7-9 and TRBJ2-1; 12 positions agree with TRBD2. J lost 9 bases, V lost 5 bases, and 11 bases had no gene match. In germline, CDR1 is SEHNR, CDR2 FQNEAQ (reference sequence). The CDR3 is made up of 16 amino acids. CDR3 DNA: TGTGCCAGCAGCCCTACCGGGACTAGCGGGTGGAGTGAGCAGTTCTTC. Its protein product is CASSPTGTSGWSEQFF. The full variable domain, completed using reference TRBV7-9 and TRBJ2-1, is DTGVSQNPRHKITKRGQNVTFRCDPISEHNRLYWYRQTLGQGPEFLTYFQNEAQLEKSRLLSDRFSAERPKGSFSTLEIQRTEQGDSAMYLCASSPTGTSGWSEQFFGPGTRLTVL.

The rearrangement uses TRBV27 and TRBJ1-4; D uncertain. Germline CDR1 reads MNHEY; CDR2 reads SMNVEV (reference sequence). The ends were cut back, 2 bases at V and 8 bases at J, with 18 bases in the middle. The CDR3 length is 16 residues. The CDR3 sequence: CASSLGGSASGEKLFF. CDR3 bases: TGTGCCAGCAGTTTAGGAGGGTCGGCATCCGGCGAAAAACTGTTTTTT.

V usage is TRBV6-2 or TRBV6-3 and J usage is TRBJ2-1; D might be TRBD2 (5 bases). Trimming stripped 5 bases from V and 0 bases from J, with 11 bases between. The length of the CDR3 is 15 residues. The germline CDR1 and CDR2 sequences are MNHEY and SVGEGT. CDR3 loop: CASSGSGISYNEQFF. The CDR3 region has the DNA TGTGCCAGCAGTGGATCGGGGATCTCCTACAATGAGCAGTTCTTC.

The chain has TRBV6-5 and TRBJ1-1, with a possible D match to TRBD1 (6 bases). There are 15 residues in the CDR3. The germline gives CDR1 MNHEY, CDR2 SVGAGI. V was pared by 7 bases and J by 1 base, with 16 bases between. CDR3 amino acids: CASISQGRANTEAFF. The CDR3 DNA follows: TGTGCCAGCATATCTCAGGGGAGAGCGAACACTGAAGCTTTCTTT.

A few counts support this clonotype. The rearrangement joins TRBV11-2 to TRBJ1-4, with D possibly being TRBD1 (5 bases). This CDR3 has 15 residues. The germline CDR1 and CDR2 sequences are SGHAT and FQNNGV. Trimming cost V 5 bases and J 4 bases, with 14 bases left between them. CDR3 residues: CASSPQGPLNEKLFF. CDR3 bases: TGTGCCAGCAGCCCCCAGGGTCCACTTAATGAAAAACTGTTTTTT.

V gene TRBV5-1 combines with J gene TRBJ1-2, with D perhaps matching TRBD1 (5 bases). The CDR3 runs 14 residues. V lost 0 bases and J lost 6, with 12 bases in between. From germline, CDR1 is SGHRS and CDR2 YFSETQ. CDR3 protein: CASSLDWTTDGYTF. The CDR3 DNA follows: TGCGCCAGCAGCTTGGACTGGACAACCGATGGCTACACCTTC.

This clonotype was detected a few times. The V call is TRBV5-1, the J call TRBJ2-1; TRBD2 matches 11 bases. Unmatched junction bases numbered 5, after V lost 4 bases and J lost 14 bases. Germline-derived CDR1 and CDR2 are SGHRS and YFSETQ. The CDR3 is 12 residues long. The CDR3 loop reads CASSLSGREKFF. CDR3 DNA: TGCGCCAGCAGCCTTAGCGGGAGGGAAAAGTTCTTC.

This CDR3 reads CASSHLRDSSYEQYF. The DNA for the CDR3 is TGTGCCAGCAGTCACCTTCGGGACAGCTCCTACGAGCAGTACTTC. V gene TRBV28 combines with J gene TRBJ2-7, with TRBD1 identical over 7 bases. The V gene's germline CDR1 is MDHEN and CDR2 SYDVKM. The CDR3 length is 15 residues. The J segment lost 0 bases and the V segment lost 5 bases, leaving 7 bases of the junction unmatched.

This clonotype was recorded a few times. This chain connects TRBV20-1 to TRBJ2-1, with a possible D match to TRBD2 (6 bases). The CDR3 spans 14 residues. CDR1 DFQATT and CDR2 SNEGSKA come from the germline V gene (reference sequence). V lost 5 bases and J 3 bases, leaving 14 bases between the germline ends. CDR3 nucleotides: TGCAGTGCTCACCGGGACTTAAGCTACAATGAGCAGTTCTTC. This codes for CSAHRDLSYNEQFF.

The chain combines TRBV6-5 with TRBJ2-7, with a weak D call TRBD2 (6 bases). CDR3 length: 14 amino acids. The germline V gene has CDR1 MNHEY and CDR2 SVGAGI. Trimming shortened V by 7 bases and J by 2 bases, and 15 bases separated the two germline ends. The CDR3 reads CASMPAGSPYEQYF. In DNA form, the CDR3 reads TGTGCCAGCATGCCGGCGGGGAGCCCCTACGAGCAGTACTTC.

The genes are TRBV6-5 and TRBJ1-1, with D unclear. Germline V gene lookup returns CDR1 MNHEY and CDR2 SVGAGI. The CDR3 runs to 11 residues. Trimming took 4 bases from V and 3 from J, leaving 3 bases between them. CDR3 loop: CASSFYTEAFF. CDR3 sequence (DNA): TGTGCCAGCAGTTTTTACACTGAAGCTTTCTTT.

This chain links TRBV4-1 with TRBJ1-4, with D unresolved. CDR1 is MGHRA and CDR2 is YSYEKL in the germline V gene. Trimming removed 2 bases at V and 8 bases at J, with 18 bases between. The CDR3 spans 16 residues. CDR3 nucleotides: TGCGCCAGCAGCCAAACGAGAGCCGGCATATGGGAAAAACTGTTTTTT. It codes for CASSQTRAGIWEKLFF.

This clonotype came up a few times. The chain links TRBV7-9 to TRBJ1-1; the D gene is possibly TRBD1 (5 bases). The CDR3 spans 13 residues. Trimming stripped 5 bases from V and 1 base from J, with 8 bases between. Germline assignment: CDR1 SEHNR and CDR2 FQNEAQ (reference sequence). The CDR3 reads CASSEQENTEAFF. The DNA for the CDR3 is TGTGCCAGCAGCGAACAGGAGAACACTGAAGCTTTCTTT.

CDR3 amino acids: CASRIGQLTEAFF. CDR3 sequence (DNA): TGTGCCAGCAGGATTGGGCAGCTCACTGAAGCTTTCTTT. The chain combines TRBV6-6 with TRBJ1-1; D is uncertain. Trimming left V 6 bases short and J 4 bases short, with 12 bases between. This CDR3 contains 13 residues. Germline V lookup: CDR1 MNHNY, CDR2 SVGAGI (reference sequence).

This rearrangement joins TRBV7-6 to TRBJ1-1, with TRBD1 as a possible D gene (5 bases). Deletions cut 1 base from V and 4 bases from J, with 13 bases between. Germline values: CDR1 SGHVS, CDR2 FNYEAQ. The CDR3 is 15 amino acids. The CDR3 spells CASSLGGGGSTEAFF. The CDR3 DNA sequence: TGTGCCAGCAGCTTAGGTGGGGGGGGAAGCACTGAAGCTTTCTTT.

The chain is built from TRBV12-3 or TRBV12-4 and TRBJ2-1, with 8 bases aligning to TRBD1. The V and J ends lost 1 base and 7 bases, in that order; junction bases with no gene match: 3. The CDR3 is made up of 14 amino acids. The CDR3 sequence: CASSLGQGHNEQFF. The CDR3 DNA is TGTGCCAGCAGTTTAGGACAGGGGCATAATGAGCAGTTCTTC.

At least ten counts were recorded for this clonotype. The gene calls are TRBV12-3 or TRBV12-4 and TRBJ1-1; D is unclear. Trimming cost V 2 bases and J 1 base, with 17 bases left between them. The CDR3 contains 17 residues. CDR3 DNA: TGTGCCAGCAGTTTACCTCCCGGGCGCTACCCGAACACTGAAGCTTTCTTT. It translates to CASSLPPGRYPNTEAFF.

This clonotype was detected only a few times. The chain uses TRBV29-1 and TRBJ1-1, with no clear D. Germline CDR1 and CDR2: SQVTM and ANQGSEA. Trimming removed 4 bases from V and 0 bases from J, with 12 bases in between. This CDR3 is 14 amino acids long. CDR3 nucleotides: TGCAGCGTTGTCTCTATGGAGATGAACACTGAAGCTTTCTTT. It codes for CSVVSMEMNTEAFF.